What follows are 32 T cell receptor beta chains derived from one specimen sequenced in a study of regulatory T cells in long-lasting Graves disease. As to time point: newly diagnosed GD, antithyroid drugs for less than 3 months. The TCR library was made from RNA that had been extracted from PBMCs in TRIzol. Libraries of TCR beta came from iRepertoire HTBI primers plus Arm-PCR of CDR3 regions. Via MiXCR, TCRdb re-called the multiplex PCR reads, giving one row per CDR3 protein. The data hold about 540,000 distinct CDR3 sequences, with less than 15% observed a single time. These records were also assigned to another study, of T cells in Graves' hyperthyroidism and ophthalmopathy.

The material sequenced was peripheral blood mononuclear cells (PBMCs), taken at new diagnosis, from a patient treated with antithyroid drugs. The receptors were sampled from a young man with Graves disease.

This clonotype was found many times. This chain joins TRBV6-2 or TRBV6-3 and TRBJ2-1; the match to TRBD1 covers 11 bases. Per germline, CDR1 MNHEY and CDR2 SVGEGT. V lost 5 bases, J lost 7 bases, and 10 bases stayed unmatched. There are 16 residues in the CDR3. CDR3 amino acids: CASSTSRTGGMNEQFF. DNA for the CDR3: TGTGCCAGCAGTACATCCCGGACAGGGGGCATGAATGAGCAGTTCTTC.

This clonotype was counted at least ten times. The J gene is TRBJ1-6, the V gene TRBV3-1; TRBD1 matches 7 bases. Losses at the gene ends were 5 bases for V and 9 bases for J; bases not matched to a gene: 7. The CDR3 extends over 14 amino acids. The germline V gene encodes CDR1 LGHDT and CDR2 YNNKEL (reference sequence). CDR3: CASSTGVPGSPLHF. The CDR3 DNA is TGTGCCAGCAGCACAGGGGTCCCTGGTTCACCCCTCCACTTT.

Many counts were recorded for this clonotype. The chain is built from TRBV2 and TRBJ2-3; TRBD2 aligns across 13 bases. Unmatched junction bases numbered 10, after V lost 10 bases and J lost 3 bases. This CDR3 has 16 amino acids. Germline assignment: CDR1 SNHLY and CDR2 FYNNEI. This CDR3 is CATAGLAGEWTDTQYF. CDR3 sequence (DNA): TGTGCCACCGCCGGACTAGCGGGAGAATGGACAGATACGCAGTATTTT.

The genes are TRBV27 and TRBJ1-6, with D maybe TRBD1 (6 bases). The CDR3 has 14 residues. The V and J ends lost 9 bases and 6 bases respectively, with 15 bases between them. Looked up from germline, CDR1 is MNHEY and CDR2 is SMNVEV (reference sequence). The CDR3 here is CASRTGTINSPLHF. CDR3 DNA: TGTGCCAGTCGTACCGGGACAATTAATTCACCCCTCCACTTT.

This clonotype has just a few counts. The chain recombines TRBV3-1 with TRBJ1-2; 8 positions agree with TRBD1. J lost 8 bases, V lost 7 bases, and 9 bases had no gene match. CDR3 length equals 13 residues. The germline CDR1 and CDR2 sequences are LGHDT and YNNKEL (reference sequence). The CDR3 DNA reads TGTGCCAGCAACCCCAGGGGGCGAGGCGGCTACACCTTC. Its translation: CASNPRGRGGYTF.

The gene calls are TRBV29-1 and TRBJ2-3, with 13 bases lining up with TRBD2. After removal of 7 bases from V and 1 base from J, the junction contained 5 bases not matched to a gene. Per germline, CDR1 SQVTM and CDR2 ANQGSEA. There are 15 residues in the CDR3. The CDR3 reads CSAGTSGKGTDTQYF. CDR3 nucleotide sequence: TGCAGCGCCGGGACTAGCGGGAAAGGCACAGATACGCAGTATTTT.

This clonotype was counted ten times or more. This chain uses TRBV2 with TRBJ2-5, with D possibly matching TRBD2 (6 bases). This CDR3 has 13 residues. V was trimmed by 4 bases and J by 4 bases, leaving 10 bases between them. Germline V CDR1 and CDR2: SNHLY, FYNNEI. CDR3 DNA: TGTGCCAGCAGTGGGGGGGATCGAGAGACCCAGTACTTC. This gives the protein CASSGGDRETQYF.

This clonotype was observed a few times. The chain employs TRBV12-3 or TRBV12-4 and TRBJ2-3, with TRBD2 matching 7 bases. The CDR3 runs 15 residues. V gave up 1 base and J gave up 0 bases; unmatched junction bases: 1. CDR3 nucleotides: TGTGCCAGCAGTTTAGAACTAGCGAGCACAGATACGCAGTATTTT. This codes for CASSLELASTDTQYF.

This clonotype was observed at least ten times. A read error may produce the germline difference seen at one junction end. The chain has TRBV12-3 or TRBV12-4 and TRBJ2-7; D is perhaps TRBD1 (6 bases). The CDR3 runs to 13 residues. CDR3 residues: CASSSHRERTARF. As DNA, the CDR3 is TGTGCCAGCAGCTCCCACAGGGAGCGGACAGCCCGCTTC.

The V and J genes are TRBV14 and TRBJ1-1; tentatively, D is TRBD1 (5 bases). From germline, CDR1 is SGHDN and CDR2 FVKESK. The CDR3 loop spans 17 amino acids. Trimming cost V 1 base and J 1 base, with 16 bases left between them. CDR3: CASSQGSWRQTNTEAFF. CDR3 nucleotide sequence: TGTGCCAGCAGCCAAGGATCCTGGCGACAGACGAACACTGAAGCTTTCTTT.

This clonotype was seen at least ten times. The chain is built from TRBV7-9 and TRBJ1-1, with D unclear. Trimming left V 9 bases short and J 0 bases short, with 8 bases between. The length of the CDR3 is 12 residues. Looked up from germline, CDR1 is SEHNR and CDR2 is FQNEAQ (reference sequence). CDR3 in amino acids: CASTTVNTEAFF. The CDR3 nucleotides are TGTGCCAGTACCACGGTGAACACTGAAGCTTTCTTT.

The rearrangement links TRBV20-1 to TRBJ2-7, with 11 bases aligning to TRBD2. Trimming at V came to 6 bases and at J to 7 bases, leaving 11 bases not matched to a gene. This CDR3 has 14 amino acids. Germline assignment: CDR1 DFQATT and CDR2 SNEGSKA (reference sequence). This CDR3 reads CSARLAGSYNEQYF. Written as DNA, the CDR3 is TGCAGTGCCAGACTAGCGGGGTCCTACAATGAGCAGTACTTC.

This clonotype was seen ten or more times. This chain connects TRBV3-1 to TRBJ2-5; TRBD1 might be the D (6 bases). CDR3 length equals 15 residues. Trimming took off 4 bases at V and 4 bases at J, with 16 bases between the two ends. CDR1 LGHDT and CDR2 YNNKEL come from the germline V gene (reference sequence). The CDR3 loop reads CASSLSRGWIETQYF. In DNA, the CDR3 is TGTGCCAGCAGCCTAAGTAGGGGGTGGATAGAGACCCAGTACTTC.

This clonotype appeared a few times. It may be a read error: a sequence one base away is much more abundant. V is TRBV6-5 and J is TRBJ2-7; no clear D. CDR1 and CDR2 (germline): MNHEY, SVGAGI. V lost 0 bases and J lost 5, with 8 bases in between. The length of the CDR3 is 13 residues. CDR3 DNA sequence: TGTGCCAGCAGTTACTCGAGCGTCCACGAGCAGTACTTC. It yields the protein CASSYSSVHEQYF.

The chain couples TRBV6-1 to TRBJ2-3, with D maybe TRBD2 (5 bases). The CDR3 extends over 16 amino acids. CDR1 is MNHNS and CDR2 is SASEGT in the germline V gene. V was cut by 2 bases and J by 6 bases, with 18 bases left in between. In nucleotides, the CDR3 is TGTGCCAGCAGTGAAACTAGGACCTATTTTAGGGATACGCAGTATTTT. This codes for CASSETRTYFRDTQYF.

This clonotype was seen repeatedly, ten times or more. J is TRBJ1-5 and V is TRBV6-1; maybe TRBD1 (5 bases). Trimming pared 5 bases from V and 6 bases from J, leaving 8 bases between. Germline CDR1 is MNHNS and CDR2 is SASEGT. The CDR3 is 12 residues long. The CDR3 DNA reads as TGTGCCAGCAGTCGGCAGGGTCAGCCCCAGCATTTT. The encoded protein is CASSRQGQPQHF.

The rearrangement links TRBV5-4 to TRBJ2-1; D is undetermined. Trimming shortened V by 3 bases and J by 15 bases, and 13 bases separated the two germline ends. The CDR3 has 11 residues. Germline CDR1 reads SGHNT; CDR2 reads YYREEE (reference sequence). The CDR3 here is CASSSEGKGFF. As DNA, the CDR3 is TGTGCCAGCAGCTCGGAAGGAAAAGGGTTCTTC.

This clonotype has a handful of counts. The DNA of the CDR3 is TGCGCCAGCAGCCCCCGCCCGGGACAGGGGTCAGATACGCAGTATTTT. Its protein is CASSPRPGQGSDTQYF. The chain joins TRBV5-1 to TRBJ2-3; 10 positions agree with TRBD1. V shed 4 bases and J 4 bases; nucleotides not matched to a gene: 9. From germline, CDR1 is SGHRS and CDR2 YFSETQ. The CDR3 length is 16 residues.

This clonotype was observed many times. CDR3 protein: CSARSGVVTFPRGSYNEQFF. CDR3 nucleotide sequence: TGCAGTGCTAGATCGGGAGTGGTCACCTTCCCCCGAGGTAGCTACAATGAGCAGTTCTTC. This chain joins TRBV20-1 and TRBJ2-1, with D maybe TRBD2 (6 bases). CDR3 size: 20 residues. V lost 2 bases to trimming and J lost 3 bases, with 29 bases between them. Germline assignment: CDR1 DFQATT and CDR2 SNEGSKA (reference sequence).

This clonotype was observed many times. The chain is built from TRBV28 and TRBJ2-3, with unresolved D. The CDR3 is 12 residues long. Per the germline V gene, CDR1 is MDHEN and CDR2 is SYDVKM. V was cut by 5 bases and J by 6 bases, with 9 bases left in between. CDR3 nucleotides: TGTGCCAGCAGTCTCCTACGGGATACGCAGTATTTT. Protein product: CASSLLRDTQYF.

This clonotype showed up many times. This sequence joins TRBV6-1 and TRBJ2-1, with no clear D. Trimming cost V 4 bases and J 8 bases, with 9 bases left between them. Germline V gene lookup returns CDR1 MNHNS and CDR2 SASEGT. This CDR3 has 12 residues. CDR3: CASSARLDEQFF. The CDR3 DNA reads TGTGCCAGCAGTGCCCGTTTGGATGAGCAGTTCTTC.

The table lists this clonotype with many counts. This chain joins TRBV18 and TRBJ2-3; no firm D call. V was clipped by 3 bases and J by 14 bases, with 15 bases between them. Germline V gives CDR1 KGHSH, CDR2 LQKENI. The CDR3 runs to 12 residues. CDR3 nucleotides: TGTGCCAGCTCACCCCAGCCCCCAAGTTTGTATTTT. This translates into CASSPQPPSLYF.

Ten or more counts support this clonotype. The J gene is TRBJ1-2, the V gene TRBV2, with D possibly being TRBD1 (5 bases). Trimming pared 4 bases from V and 7 bases from J, leaving 13 bases between. Germline CDR1 reads SNHLY; CDR2 reads FYNNEI. The CDR3 is made up of 13 amino acids. The CDR3 here is CASSVSTGAGYTF. As DNA, the CDR3 is TGTGCCAGCAGTGTGTCCACCGGGGCTGGCTACACCTTC.

This clonotype occurred a few times. The chain carries TRBV5-1 and TRBJ2-2; TRBD2 might be the D (6 bases). CDR1 and CDR2 from the germline V gene are SGHRS and YFSETQ. The CDR3 extends over 14 amino acids. The germline V and J ends were trimmed by 3 bases and 5 bases, with 11 bases remaining between them. For the CDR3, the DNA is TGCGCCAGCAGCTGGCGGGACGGAACCGGGGAGCTGTTTTTT. Translating gives CASSWRDGTGELFF.

This chain joins TRBV6-2 or TRBV6-3 and TRBJ2-1, with 8 nucleotides matching TRBD1. Germline V CDR1 and CDR2: MNHEY, SVGEGT. The CDR3 contains 15 residues. After removal of 4 bases from V and 7 bases from J, the junction contained 9 bases not matched to a gene. The CDR3, as DNA: TGTGCCAGCAGTTCCACGACAGGGGTCGGAAATGAGCAGTTCTTC. Its translation is CASSSTTGVGNEQFF.

As regards this clonotype: It may be a read error: a sequence one base away is much more abundant. The V call is TRBV2, the J call TRBJ2-1; 11 nucleotides line up with TRBD1. Germline V gives CDR1 SNHLY, CDR2 FYNNEI. The CDR3 is 16 residues long. Trimming cost V 4 bases and J 2 bases; bases outside gene matches: 4. DNA for the CDR3: TGTGCCAGCAGTGGGTGGACAGGGGGCCCCTACAATGAGCAGTTCTTC. This gives the protein CASSGWTGGPYNEQFF.

This clonotype appeared a few times. The chain is built from TRBV7-2 and TRBJ1-2; D perhaps matches TRBD1 (5 bases). The length of the CDR3 is 14 residues. The germline CDR1 and CDR2 sequences are SGHTA and FQGNSA. V gave up 4 bases and J gave up 8 bases, with 17 bases separating them. The CDR3 sequence: CASSSYRVAGGYTF. CDR3 in DNA: TGTGCCAGCAGCTCCTATCGTGTGGCAGGGGGCTACACCTTC.

Notes on this clonotype: This may be a read error: a much more frequent sequence differs by one nucleotide. The chain recombines TRBV5-1 with TRBJ2-7, with TRBD2 identical over 15 bases. Germline V gene data show CDR1 as SGHRS and CDR2 as YFSETQ. The CDR3 extends over 17 amino acids. The trim removed 2 bases at V and 2 bases at J, leaving 5 bases unmatched. Written as DNA, the CDR3 is TGCGCCAGCAGCTTCCGGACTAGCGGGGGGGACCCCTACGAGCAGTACTTC. Translating gives CASSFRTSGGDPYEQYF. The entire variable domain, with the rest obtained from reference TRBV5-1 and TRBJ2-7, is as follows: KAGVTQTPRYLIKTRGQQVTLSCSPISGHRSVSWYQQTPGQGLQFLFEYFSETQRNKGNFPGRFSGRQFSNSRSEMNVSTLELGDSALYLCASSFRTSGGDPYEQYFGPGTRLTVT.

This clonotype was seen at least ten times. The chain couples TRBV20-1 to TRBJ2-1; D is possibly TRBD2 (6 bases). The germline gives CDR1 DFQATT, CDR2 SNEGSKA (reference sequence). V lost 3 bases and J 8 bases, leaving 17 bases between the germline ends. The CDR3 consists of 14 residues. CDR3 nucleotide sequence: TGCAGTGCTAGCGTCGCGACGGGAGCCTATGAGCAGTTCTTC. It codes for CSASVATGAYEQFF.

This clonotype was recorded many times. The chain joins TRBV12-3 or TRBV12-4 to TRBJ2-3; D unclear. The CDR3 runs 15 residues. The germline V and J ends were trimmed by 4 bases and 2 bases, with 13 bases remaining between them. The CDR3 DNA follows: TGTGCCAGCAGTTCGCCATCTCGTCCCACAGATACGCAGTATTTT. This encodes CASSSPSRPTDTQYF.

The chain employs TRBV18 and TRBJ2-2; a weak D match, TRBD1 (5 bases). V was trimmed by 3 bases and J by 6 bases, leaving 11 bases between them. CDR3 length: 14 amino acids. Germline-derived CDR1 and CDR2 are KGHSH and LQKENI. DNA for the CDR3: TGTGCCAGCTCACCCGCAGGGCTGGCCGGGGAGCTGTTTTTT. It codes for CASSPAGLAGELFF.

This clonotype has ten or more counts. This chain joins TRBV11-1 and TRBJ2-5, with TRBD1 matching 7 bases. This CDR3 is 14 amino acids long. V gave up 7 bases and J gave up 1 base; unmatched junction bases: 6. The germline V gene has CDR1 SGHAT and CDR2 FQDESV (reference sequence). The CDR3 sequence: CASTVTGPQETQYF. CDR3 DNA sequence: TGTGCCAGCACCGTGACAGGGCCCCAAGAGACCCAGTACTTC.